This entry is about one T cell receptor (beta chain). Its antigen is undetermined. The data are from a study of a mutant IDH1 vaccine in newly diagnosed glioma. In the study overall: Patients received vaccination from 4-6 weeks after radiotherapy alone, or with temozolomide cycles. Study results and limitations: Immune responses arising from the vaccine appeared in around 93% of patients.

Stated time point: week 11, during vaccination. In every dose of vaccine, 300 ug of mutant IDH1 20-mer peptide was given alongside topical imiquimod. This table comes from immunoSEQ multiplex PCR, and its TCRdb copy is limited to in-frame clones, with some not included. The table has about 66,000 clones, approximately 84% seen once. The starting material was PBMCs, obtained from a glioma patient whose treatment included an IDH1 peptide vaccine. This TCR came from a woman in her 50s with glioma.

CDR3 bases: TGTGCCAGCAGCTTGGCCGGGACAGGGGGTCCCCACGAAGCTTTCTTT. This sequence encodes CASSLAGTGGPHEAFF. The V call is TRBV5-4, the J call TRBJ1-1; TRBD1 matches at 11 bases. The CDR3 covers 16 residues. Germline values: CDR1 SGHNT, CDR2 YYREEE (reference sequence). After removal of 0 bases from V and 8 bases from J, the junction contained 9 bases not matched to a gene.